Here is one TCR beta chain with its context. These data come from a study of T cell repertoires in ileal Crohn's disease. The CDR3 consists of 14 residues. V gave up 6 bases and J gave up 5 bases; unmatched junction bases: 7. CDR1 is KGHSH, CDR2 LQKENI, per germline. Described time point: neoterminal ileum biopsy at postoperative endoscopy, about 6 months after surgery. The data were produced by immunoSEQ multiplex PCR, yet TCRdb's version contains in-frame clones alone and is incomplete. The sample has under 12,000 clones, over 60% seen once. Sample: ileal tissue. The gene calls are TRBV18 and TRBJ1-1, with TRBD1 matching 9 bases. The receptor's source is an adult with Crohn's disease. The CDR3 bases are TGTGCCAGCTCGAGGGACAGGGACTGGACTGAAGCTTTCTTT. Encoded protein: CASSRDRDWTEAFF.